What follows are 11 T cell receptor beta chains derived from one specimen sequenced in a study of OX40 agonist ivuxolimab in advanced cancers. Generated by immunoSEQ multiplex PCR, the TCRdb table keeps only in-frame clones and is missing some. The table shows tens of thousands of clones, with roughly 82% occurring only once. The sequenced sample was CD4+ or CD8+ T cells sorted from blood, obtained in a trial of the OX40 agonist ivuxolimab. These receptors came from an adult with an advanced solid tumor such as melanoma, head and neck, liver or kidney cancer.

Here the CDR3 reads CASSPGTGELYNEQFF. Written as DNA, the CDR3 is TGTGCCAGCTCACCAGGGACGGGGGAGCTCTACAATGAGCAGTTCTTC. The chain couples TRBV18 to TRBJ2-1; D is perhaps TRBD2 (6 bases). The V end was cut by 2 bases, the J end by 3 bases, with 14 bases between. The CDR3 extends over 16 amino acids. Germline V gene sequence: CDR1 KGHSH, CDR2 LQKENI. The full variable domain, completed using reference TRBV18 and TRBJ2-1, is NAGVMQNPRHLVRRRGQEARLRCSPMKGHSHVYWYRQLPEEGLKFMVYLQKENIIDESGMPKERFSAEFPKEGPSILRIQQVVRGDSAAYFCASSPGTGELYNEQFFGPGTRLTVL.

Comments on this clone: Relative to the germline gene, one junction end is altered; a read error may explain this. This sequence joins TRBV4-1 and TRBJ1-2; no clear D gene. This CDR3 is built from 15 residues. Germline assignment: CDR1 MGHRA and CDR2 YSYEKL. The DNA of the CDR3 is TGCGCCAGCAGCGAAGAGCTGAGCAATAACTATGGCTACACCTTC. This sequence encodes CASSEELSNNYGYTF.

The V call is TRBV30, the J call TRBJ1-1; 9 positions agree with TRBD1. CDR3 length: 12 residues. V lost 6 bases and J lost 4; bases outside the gene matches: 3. Germline V gene lookup returns CDR1 GTSNPN and CDR2 SVGIG (reference sequence). This CDR3 is CACTGGRTEAFF. In DNA, the CDR3 is TGTGCCTGTACAGGGGGCCGCACTGAAGCTTTCTTT.

This clone was detected a few times. CDR3 nucleotides: TGTGCCAGCTCACCACCGTTGCTAGGGGGCAAGGAAAAACTGTTTTTT. Protein: CASSPPLLGGKEKLFF. This chain uses TRBV18 with TRBJ1-4, with TRBD1 identical over 7 bases. V shed 0 bases and J 8 bases; nucleotides not matched to a gene: 9. The CDR3 consists of 16 residues. Germline values: CDR1 KGHSH, CDR2 LQKENI.

The V call is TRBV6-1, the J call TRBJ1-4; D remains ambiguous. V gave up 5 bases and J gave up 4 bases, with 2 bases separating them. CDR3 length equals 11 residues. Germline values: CDR1 MNHNS, CDR2 SASEGT. Written as DNA, the CDR3 is TGTGCCAGCAGTCATAATGAAAAACTGTTTTTT. This encodes CASSHNEKLFF.

The chain employs TRBV15 and TRBJ1-2; D unclear. There are 13 residues in the CDR3. Trimming took 5 bases from V and 5 from J, leaving 12 bases between them. Germline V gives CDR1 LNHNV, CDR2 YYDKDF (reference sequence). The CDR3, as DNA: TGTGCCACCAGCGCTAGCTTAGGATATGGCTACACCTTC. Translated: CATSASLGYGYTF. The variable domain in full, with the rest retrieved from reference TRBV15 and TRBJ1-2, is DAMVIQNPRYQVTQFGKPVTLSCSQTLNHNVMYWYQQKSSQAPKLLFHYYDKDFNNEADTPDNFQSRRPNTSFCFLDIRSPGLGDTAMYLCATSASLGYGYTFGSGTRLTVV.

The DNA for the CDR3 is TGCAGCGTGGCCGGGACAGGGGTAGACAATGAGCAGTTCTTC. It yields the protein CSVAGTGVDNEQFF. The J gene is TRBJ2-1, the V gene TRBV29-1, with 10 bases fitting TRBD1. The V gene's germline CDR1 is SQVTM and CDR2 ANQGSEA. The CDR3 has 14 residues. The V gene end was trimmed by 6 bases and the J gene end by 5 bases; junction bases not matched to a gene: 7.

The CDR3 DNA reads as TGCGCCAGCAGCTTGAGGGGGGCCAGTCCGATCTCTGGGGCCAACGTCCTGACTTTC. Translating gives CASSLRGASPISGANVLTF. The chain couples TRBV5-1 to TRBJ2-6; D is tentatively TRBD1 or TRBD2 (6 bases each). The CDR3 consists of 19 residues. Trimming left V 1 base short and J 0 bases short, with 17 bases between. Germline CDR1 and CDR2: SGHRS and YFSETQ.

The count of this clone is one. The V call is TRBV5-6, the J call TRBJ1-2; no clear D gene. V was shortened by 6 bases and J by 1 base, with 16 bases between the two germline ends. Germline-derived CDR1 and CDR2 are SGHDT and YYEEEE. The CDR3 is made up of 15 amino acids. The CDR3 DNA is TGTGCCAGCACCCAACCCCCCATATTTAACTATGGCTACACCTTC. Its protein is CASTQPPIFNYGYTF.

The V gene is TRBV5-1, the J gene TRBJ2-5; 10 bases line up with TRBD1. The CDR3 runs 15 residues. V trimming: 4 bases; J trimming: 4 bases; junction bases outside the gene matches: 7. Per the germline V gene, CDR1 is SGHRS and CDR2 is YFSETQ. The CDR3 is CASSGTGDPLETQYF. The CDR3 DNA follows: TGCGCCAGCAGCGGGACAGGGGATCCCCTAGAGACCCAGTACTTC.

The chain employs TRBV5-1 and TRBJ2-1; TRBD1 matches at 9 bases. The CDR3 is 15 amino acids. In germline, CDR1 is SGHRS, CDR2 YFSETQ. V trimming: 7 bases; J trimming: 5 bases; junction bases outside the gene matches: 10. CDR3 sequence (DNA): TGCGCCAGCCTCTCCGGGACAGGGTACAACAATGAGCAGTTCTTC. This sequence encodes CASLSGTGYNNEQFF.